This T cell receptor (beta chain) comes out of a study of CD8+ T cells in alopecia areata (dated by TCRdb to the late 2010s). With respect to the entire study: Skin from C3H/HeJ donors aged about 6-13 months with spontaneous alopecia was grafted onto female C3H/HeJ recipients aged roughly 7-11 weeks. Amplification of TCRbeta CDR3 regions was done by immunoSEQ multiplex PCR using 35 Vbeta forward primers and 13 Jbeta reverse primers. RNA was obtained with the PAXgene miRNA kit for fixed scalp, the miRNeasy kit for PBMCs, and the RNeasy kit for mouse skin. On the human side, TCRbeta sequencing was run on scalp tissue and on sorted CD4+ and CD8+ peripheral blood T cells from healthy controls and from alopecia areata patients with either patchy or totalis/universalis disease. Clonality in the scalp was compared among normal scalp (n=4), patchy alopecia areata scalp (n=8), and alopecia totalis/universalis scalp (n=8). To study T cell clonal expansion in alopecia areata, the researchers applied high-throughput TCRbeta sequencing to both the C3H/HeJ mouse model and human patients. General study outcomes and caveats: TCR sequences shared between patients were less clear than in mice, possibly partly because of HLA diversity in the patient population. Unlike mouse skin, where gammadelta T cells dominate, normal human skin contains resident alphabeta T cells that get sequenced too, which complicates analysis of the scalp TCR repertoire. Compared with normal scalp, lesional scalp had higher clonality and more expanded CD8+ clones, particularly in alopecia totalis/universalis, a pattern that suggests antigenic drive.

Library method: the immunoSEQ multiplex PCR assay. For TCR sequencing, RNA was extracted from every sample and reverse transcribed into cDNA to serve as template. SuperScript III was used to make first-strand cDNA, primed with a 2:1 mix of oligo-dT and random hexamers. A synthetic immune receptor repertoire was used to measure amplification bias, and any remaining bias was corrected computationally. Sequencing of the libraries was done on Illumina HiSeq with 60 bp reads that cover the CDR3, reading from J toward V. The authors' pipeline ran thus. Raw reads were preprocessed for error removal, and CDR3 was defined according to IMGT conventions as running from the conserved cysteine to phenylalanine. To get clonality, Shannon entropy was normalized by log2 of the number of productive unique TCRs and the result was subtracted from 1. Whether each scalp clone was CD4 or CD8 was inferred by checking scalp TCRbeta sequences against the CD4 and CD8 repertoires from sorted blood. The table comes from immuneACCESS by way of TCRdb, which keeps in-frame sequences with V and J called. Part of the clones is missing from these tables; in studies checked, under half for an unresolved V gene and the rest for unknown reasons. V and J calls and clone size are as listed in that table; D and trimming were resolved from the DNA. The table puts about 110,000 clones in this sample, none counted just once. The ten largest account for around a fifth of the sample.

Per the germline V gene (reference sequence), FNHDT is the CDR1 and SITEND is the CDR2. The CDR3 goes from the cysteine to the phenylalanine over 13 residues. Sequencing covers 27 bases of the CDR3, shown here with the frame starting at base 1. The junction carries 8 bases between V and J, which are trimmed by 5 bases and 0 bases respectively. For this clone: Its specific antigen is unknown. Throughout, gene names and germline sequences are given for the mouse. The CDR3 end lies 4 residues beyond the end of the read and is filled in from the germline J gene.

The sample was lesional skin. This clonotype was obtained from a C3H/HeJ mouse with alopecia areata. The MHC haplotype for this mouse line is H2-k. The V and J genes are TRBV19 and TRBJ1-1; a tentative D match to TRBD1 spans 5 bases. The sequenced part of the CDR3 DNA is TGTGCCAGCAGCTTGGGGGCAAACACA. The translation is CASSLGANT. The whole CDR3 reads CASSLGANTEVFF.